One sample yielded the 17 T cell receptor beta chains listed below, sequenced in a study of graft-versus-host responses after intestinal transplantation. Antigens of these TCRs are unknown. The data were produced by immunoSEQ multiplex PCR, yet TCRdb's version contains in-frame clones alone and is incomplete. Seen here are roughly 90,000 clones, around 89% observed once, and the top ten hold roughly 0.3%. Material: unstimulated CD4+ T cells sorted from spleen or lymph node cells, obtained before transplant. Receptor source: a human donor who was the organ donor for an intestinal transplant.

The chain joins TRBV28 to TRBJ1-1; D is undetermined. The CDR3 contains 12 residues. Trimming shortened V by 7 bases and J by 6 bases, and 12 bases separated the two germline ends. Germline V lookup: CDR1 MDHEN, CDR2 SYDVKM. The CDR3 protein is CASIKGSSEAFF. CDR3 bases: TGTGCCAGCATAAAAGGGAGCTCTGAAGCTTTCTTT.

This clone was seen a handful of times. The chain combines TRBV15 with TRBJ2-5; 10 bases align to TRBD2. Germline V gene sequence: CDR1 LNHNV, CDR2 YYDKDF (reference sequence). Trimming removed 2 bases from V and 2 bases from J; junction bases left unmatched: 5. CDR3 length: 16 residues. CDR3 residues: CATSRRERGGQETQYF. In nucleotides, the CDR3 is TGTGCCACCAGCAGACGGGAGCGGGGGGGACAAGAGACCCAGTACTTC.

This sequence joins TRBV2 and TRBJ2-2; D is unresolved. The CDR3 covers 15 residues. V was cut by 5 bases and J by 4 bases, with 14 bases left in between. Germline V gene lookup returns CDR1 SNHLY and CDR2 FYNNEI. The CDR3 reads CASSIVGRGTGELFF. The CDR3 nucleotides read TGTGCCAGCAGTATTGTCGGCCGAGGCACCGGGGAGCTGTTTTTT.

This chain connects TRBV9 to TRBJ1-6, with D unresolved. Germline CDR1 and CDR2: SGDLS and YYNGEE. V shed 0 bases and J shed 6 bases, with 7 bases lying between them. The CDR3 consists of 14 residues. CDR3 amino acids: CASSVVAVNSPLHF. The CDR3 DNA is TGTGCCAGCAGCGTAGTGGCAGTTAATTCACCCCTCCACTTT.

This chain joins TRBV18 and TRBJ1-6; D remains ambiguous. Germline values: CDR1 KGHSH, CDR2 LQKENI. This CDR3 has 12 amino acids. V was trimmed by 3 bases and J by 8 bases, leaving 5 bases between them. The CDR3 DNA follows: TGTGCCAGCTCACCGGCTGATTCACCCCTCCACTTT. It specifies CASSPADSPLHF. Using reference TRBV18 and TRBJ1-6 for the parts outside the CDR3, the full variable domain is NAGVMQNPRHLVRRRGQEARLRCSPMKGHSHVYWYRQLPEEGLKFMVYLQKENIIDESGMPKERFSAEFPKEGPSILRIQQVVRGDSAAYFCASSPADSPLHFGNGTRLTVT.

The rearrangement links TRBV7-9 to TRBJ1-2; D is ambiguous. The CDR3 has 14 amino acids. The germline V gene encodes CDR1 SEHNR and CDR2 FQNEAQ (reference sequence). V gave up 4 bases and J gave up 4 bases, with 13 bases separating them. The CDR3 reads CASSSAGVGYGYTF. The CDR3 DNA reads TGTGCCAGCAGCTCGGCGGGCGTGGGCTATGGCTACACCTTC.

The gene calls are TRBV7-6 and TRBJ1-1; 9 bases are a match to TRBD1. V trimming: 3 bases; J trimming: 3 bases; junction bases outside the gene matches: 8. Germline V lookup: CDR1 SGHVS, CDR2 FNYEAQ. CDR3 length equals 16 residues. This chain's CDR3 is CASSLSLWTGDTEAFF. For the CDR3, the DNA is TGTGCCAGCAGCTTGTCGTTATGGACAGGGGACACTGAAGCTTTCTTT.

This clone was seen only once. Here the CDR3 DNA reads TGTGCCAGCACAAAAGGGATCTGGACTAGCGGGAGCATCACAGATACGCAGTATTTT. Translated: CASTKGIWTSGSITDTQYF. V usage is TRBV5-4 and J usage is TRBJ2-3; 13 nucleotides align to TRBD2. The CDR3 runs to 19 residues. The germline V gene encodes CDR1 SGHNT and CDR2 YYREEE (reference sequence). Trimming cost V 6 bases and J 2 bases; bases outside gene matches: 15.

This sequence joins TRBV10-3 and TRBJ1-5, with 10 bases identical to TRBD1. The V segment lost 3 bases and the J segment 9 bases; nucleotides outside the gene matches: 8. The CDR3 loop spans 15 amino acids. CDR1 is ENHRY and CDR2 is SYGVKD in the germline V gene. The CDR3 nucleotides are TGTGCCATCAGTGAACAAGGACAGGGGGACGCGCCCCAGCATTTT. This gives the protein CAISEQGQGDAPQHF.

The chain links TRBV5-4 to TRBJ2-5; D might be TRBD2 (5 bases). CDR3 size: 14 residues. Germline assignment: CDR1 SGHNT and CDR2 YYREEE (reference sequence). V was pared by 3 bases and J by 5 bases, with 14 bases between. The DNA for the CDR3 is TGTGCCAGCAGCTCCCGGGGTCTAGTGGAGACCCAGTACTTC. This codes for CASSSRGLVETQYF. The full variable domain, its missing parts supplied by reference TRBV5-4 and TRBJ2-5, is ETGVTQSPTHLIKTRGQQVTLRCSSQSGHNTVSWYQQALGQGPQFIFQYYREEENGRGNFPPRFSGLQFPNYSSELNVNALELDDSALYLCASSSRGLVETQYFGPGTRLLVL.

The CDR3 here is CASSQALEQFF. In DNA, the CDR3 is TGTGCCAGCAGCCAAGCCTTGGAGCAGTTCTTC. V gene TRBV4-2 combines with J gene TRBJ2-1; no clear D. Germline assignment: CDR1 LGHNA and CDR2 YNFKEQ. The CDR3 totals 11 residues. Trimming removed 1 base at V and 10 bases at J, with 5 bases between.

The chain has TRBV9 and TRBJ1-3; D is possibly TRBD1 (5 bases). The V gene lost 0 bases and the J gene lost 0 bases, with 19 bases spanning the gap. CDR3 length: 19 residues. The V gene's germline CDR1 is SGDLS and CDR2 YYNGEE. CDR3 coding DNA: TGTGCCAGCAGCGTAGGAGGAAGGGTGGGGGGGTACTCTGGAAACACCATATATTTT. As protein: CASSVGGRVGGYSGNTIYF.

V and J are TRBV6-4 and TRBJ1-6; 7 bases match TRBD1. The J segment lost 9 bases and the V segment lost 4 bases, leaving 12 bases of the junction unmatched. This CDR3 has 16 amino acids. Germline V CDR1 and CDR2: MRHNA, SNTAGT. This CDR3 reads CASSVTGTANTSPLHF. The CDR3 bases are TGTGCCAGCAGTGTCACCGGGACAGCCAACACTTCACCCCTCCACTTT.

The chain recombines TRBV28 with TRBJ1-5; 8 bases are a match to TRBD1. This CDR3 comprises 19 residues. Unmatched junction bases numbered 22, after V lost 4 bases and J lost 8 bases. Germline-derived CDR1 and CDR2 are MDHEN and SYDVKM. CDR3 bases: TGTGCCAGCAGTTCCTTTTCGGCCAGGGGGCGTAATAACGTTGAGCCCCAGCATTTT. Translating gives CASSSFSARGRNNVEPQHF.

This sequence joins TRBV5-4 and TRBJ2-3, with D hard to call. Germline CDR1 is SGHNT and CDR2 is YYREEE (reference sequence). Trimming cost V 1 base and J 0 bases, with 6 bases left between them. The length of the CDR3 is 14 residues. DNA for the CDR3: TGTGCCAGCAGCTTGCAGACTAGCACAGATACGCAGTATTTT. The encoded protein is CASSLQTSTDTQYF.

The chain's CDR3 is CASSEGRGREKLFF. The CDR3 region has the DNA TGTGCCAGCAGTGAGGGCAGGGGCAGGGAAAAACTGTTTTTT. The V and J genes are TRBV2 and TRBJ1-4; a weak D match, TRBD1 (6 bases). Germline assignment: CDR1 SNHLY and CDR2 FYNNEI. The CDR3 is made up of 14 amino acids. V was shortened by 3 bases and J by 8 bases, with 13 bases between the two germline ends.

The chain uses TRBV18 and TRBJ2-1; the D gene is possibly TRBD1 (6 bases). CDR3 size: 14 residues. V was clipped by 4 bases and J by 3 bases, with 10 bases between them. From germline, CDR1 is KGHSH and CDR2 LQKENI. The CDR3 region has the DNA TGTGCCAGCTCACTATTGGACAGCTACAATGAGCAGTTCTTC. Encoded protein: CASSLLDSYNEQFF.